This TCR beta chain was obtained from a study of T-cell reconstitution after alpha-beta-depleted transplantation in children. The sample holds many counts of this clonotype. Preparation of the TCRbeta library involved a method that used unique molecular identifiers. Each CDR3 protein gets one entry after TCRdb re-called the PCR reads with MiXCR. Of about 120,000 distinct CDR3 sequences in the sample, about 9.3% were seen once. Between the trimmed V and J ends, which lost 2 bases and 6 bases, there was a span of 17 bases. The CDR3 runs to 15 residues. Per the germline V gene, CDR1 is MNHEY and CDR2 is SMNVEV (reference sequence).

This chain connects TRBV27 to TRBJ2-7; D may be TRBD1 (6 bases). The material sequenced was PBMCs from the stem cell graft donor, taken from the stem cell graft. The receptor was isolated from a human donor who donated a stem cell graft to a child with acute lymphoblastic leukemia. The CDR3 spells CASSLTPGQGVEQYF. The CDR3 bases are TGTGCCAGCAGTTTAACCCCGGGACAAGGTGTCGAGCAGTACTTC.